The present TCR beta chain was sequenced within a study of T-cell reconstitution after alpha-beta-depleted transplantation in children. Whole-study findings and limits: About two months after transplant, alpha-beta T cells reportedly came from several hundred expanded graft clones. At day 60, the high TCRbeta diversity found in some patients originated from recipient T cells and thymic progenitors that had survived.

This clonotype was recorded at least ten times. As yet, its antigen is unknown. Construction of the TCRbeta library involved unique molecular identifiers. TCRdb called the PCR reads again in MiXCR, with one record for every CDR3 protein. This table holds about 300,000 distinct CDR3 sequences, about 9.5% found once. CDR1 is SGHTA, CDR2 FQGNSA, per germline. This CDR3 is built from 17 residues. V shed 1 base, J shed 7 bases, and the junction held 12 bases outside the gene matches. J is TRBJ2-2 and V is TRBV7-2; 7 bases match TRBD2. The material sequenced was PBMCs, taken before TCRalphabeta/CD19-depleted stem cell transplant. This TCR was recovered from a boy under three years old with acute myeloid leukemia, due to receive a stem cell transplant. The CDR3 DNA sequence: TGTGCCAGCAGCTTAGGGGGGAGGGCCCGGGGCTTCGGGGAGCTGTTTTTT. Its translation: CASSLGGRARGFGELFF.